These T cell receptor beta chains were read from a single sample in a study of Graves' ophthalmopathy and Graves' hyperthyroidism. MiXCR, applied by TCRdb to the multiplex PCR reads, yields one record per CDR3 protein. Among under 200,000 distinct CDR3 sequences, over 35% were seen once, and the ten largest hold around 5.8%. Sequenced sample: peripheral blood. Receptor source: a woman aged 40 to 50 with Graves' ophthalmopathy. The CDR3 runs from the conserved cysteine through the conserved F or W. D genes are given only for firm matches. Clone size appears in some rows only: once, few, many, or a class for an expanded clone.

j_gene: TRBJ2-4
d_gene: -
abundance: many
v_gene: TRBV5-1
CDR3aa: CASSLQGLKNIQYF
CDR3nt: TGCGCCAGCAGCTTGCAGGGATTGAAAAACATTCAGTACTTC

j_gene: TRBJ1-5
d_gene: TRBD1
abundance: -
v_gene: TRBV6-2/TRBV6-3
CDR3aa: CASRKTGYGQPQHF
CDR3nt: TGTGCCAGCAGGAAGACAGGGTACGGTCAGCCCCAGCATTTT

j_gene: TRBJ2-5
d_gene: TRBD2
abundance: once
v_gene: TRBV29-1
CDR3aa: CSVGLAGGQETQYF
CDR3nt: TGCAGCGTTGGACTAGCGGGCGGGCAAGAGACCCAGTACTTC

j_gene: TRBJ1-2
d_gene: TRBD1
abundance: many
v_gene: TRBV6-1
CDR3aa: CASRGLDRGLDTF
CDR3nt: TGTGCCAGCAGAGGCTTGGACAGGGGGCTTGACACCTTC

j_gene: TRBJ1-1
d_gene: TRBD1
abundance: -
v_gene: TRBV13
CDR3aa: CASRDRGRYTEAFF
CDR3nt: TGTGCCAGCAGGGACAGGGGACGATATACTGAAGCTTTCTTT

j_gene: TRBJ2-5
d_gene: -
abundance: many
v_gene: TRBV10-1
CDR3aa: CASSPGDQETQYF
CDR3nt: TGCGCCAGCAGCCCGGGGGACCAAGAGACCCAGTACTTC

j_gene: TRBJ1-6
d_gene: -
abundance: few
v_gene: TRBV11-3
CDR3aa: CASSLGTASSSYNSPLHF
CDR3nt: TGTGCCAGCAGCTTAGGGACAGCTTCGAGCTCCTATAATTCACCCCTCCACTTT

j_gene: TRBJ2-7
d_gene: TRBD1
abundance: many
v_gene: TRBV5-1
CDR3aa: CASSQSNRGPYEQYF
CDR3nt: TGCGCCAGCAGCCAAAGCAACAGGGGGCCCTACGAGCAGTACTTC

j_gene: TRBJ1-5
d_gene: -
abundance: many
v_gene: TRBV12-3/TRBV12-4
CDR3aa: CASSLMGVSNQPQHF
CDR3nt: TGTGCCAGCAGTTTAATGGGGGTTAGCAATCAGCCCCAGCATTTT

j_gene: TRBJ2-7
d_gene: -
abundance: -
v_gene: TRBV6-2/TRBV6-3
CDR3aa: CASSYILLRNSYEQYF
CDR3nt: TGTGCCAGCAGTTATATACTCCTAAGGAATTCCTACGAGCAGTACTTC

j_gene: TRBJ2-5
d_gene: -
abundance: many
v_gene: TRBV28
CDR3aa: CASIQGGRETQYF
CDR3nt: TGTGCCAGCATACAGGGAGGGCGAGAGACCCAGTACTTC

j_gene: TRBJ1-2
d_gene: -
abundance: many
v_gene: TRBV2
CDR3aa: CASSETPNYGYTF
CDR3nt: TGTGCCAGCAGTGAGACTCCTAACTATGGCTACACCTTC

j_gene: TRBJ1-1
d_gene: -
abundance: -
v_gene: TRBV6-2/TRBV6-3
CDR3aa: CASRDDRPVTEAFF
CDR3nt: TGTGCCAGCAGAGACGACAGGCCGGTCACTGAAGCTTTCTTT

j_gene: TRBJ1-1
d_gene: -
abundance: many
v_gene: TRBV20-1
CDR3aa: CSARGGDRSEAFF
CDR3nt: TGCAGTGCTAGAGGGGGCGATAGGAGTGAAGCTTTCTTT

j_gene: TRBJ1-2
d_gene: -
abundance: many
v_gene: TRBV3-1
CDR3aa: CASSQQGGDYGYTF
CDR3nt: TGTGCCAGCAGCCAACAGGGTGGGGACTATGGCTACACCTTC

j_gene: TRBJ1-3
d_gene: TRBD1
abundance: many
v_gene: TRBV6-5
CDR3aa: CASSYSSRQGAWNTIYF
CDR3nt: TGTGCCAGCAGTTACTCCTCTCGACAGGGGGCCTGGAACACCATATATTTT

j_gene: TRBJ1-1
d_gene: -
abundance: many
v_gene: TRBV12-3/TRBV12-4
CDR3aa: CASSPWEGTEAFF
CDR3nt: TGTGCCAGCAGTCCCTGGGAGGGGACTGAAGCTTTCTTT

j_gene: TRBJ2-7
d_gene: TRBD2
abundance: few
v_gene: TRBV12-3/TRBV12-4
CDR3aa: CASNYDSGSPYEQYF
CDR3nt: TGTGCCAGCAATTACGATAGCGGGAGCCCTTACGAGCAGTACTTC

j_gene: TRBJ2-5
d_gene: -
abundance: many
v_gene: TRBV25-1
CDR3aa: CASSLGAETQYF
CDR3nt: TGTGCCAGCAGTCTAGGGGCAGAGACCCAGTACTTC

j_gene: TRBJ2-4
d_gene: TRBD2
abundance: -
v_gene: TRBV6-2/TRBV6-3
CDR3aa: CASSQLDPRTSGAKNIQYF
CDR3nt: TGTGCCAGCAGTCAGTTAGACCCTCGGACTAGCGGAGCCAAAAACATTCAGTACTTC

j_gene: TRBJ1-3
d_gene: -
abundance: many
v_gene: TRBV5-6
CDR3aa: CASSWGPNTIYF
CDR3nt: TGTGCCAGCAGCTGGGGCCCAAACACCATATATTTT

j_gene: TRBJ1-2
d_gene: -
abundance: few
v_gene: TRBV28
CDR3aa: CASSQLRLRRVSGYTF
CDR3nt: TGTGCCAGCAGTCAACTAAGACTGCGAAGGGTGTCTGGCTACACCTTC

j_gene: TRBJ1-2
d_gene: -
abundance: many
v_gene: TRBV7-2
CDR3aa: CASSLQVYYGYTF
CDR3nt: TGTGCCAGCAGCCTTCAGGTCTACTATGGCTACACCTTC

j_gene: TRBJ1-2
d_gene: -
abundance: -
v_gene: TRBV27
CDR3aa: CASMLNRYSFGYTF
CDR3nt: TGTGCCAGTATGTTGAACCGATATTCTTTTGGCTACACCTTC

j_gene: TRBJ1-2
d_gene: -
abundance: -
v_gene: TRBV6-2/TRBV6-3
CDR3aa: CASSPVRDTGEVGGYGYTF
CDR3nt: TGTGCCAGCAGCCCAGTCCGGGACACTGGAGAAGTCGGCGGGTATGGCTACACCTTC

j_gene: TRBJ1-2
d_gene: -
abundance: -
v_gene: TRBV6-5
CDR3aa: CASSYRNREGYTF
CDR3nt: TGTGCCAGCAGTTACCGAAACCGGGAGGGCTACACCTTC

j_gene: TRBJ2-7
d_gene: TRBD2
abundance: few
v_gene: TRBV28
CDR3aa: CASSFGTTFAEQYF
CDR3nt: TGTGCCAGCAGTTTCGGGACTACGTTTGCCGAGCAGTACTTC

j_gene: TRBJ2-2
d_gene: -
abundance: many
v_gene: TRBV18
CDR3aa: CASSATANTGELFF
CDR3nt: TGTGCCAGCTCGGCGACAGCGAACACCGGGGAGCTGTTTTTT

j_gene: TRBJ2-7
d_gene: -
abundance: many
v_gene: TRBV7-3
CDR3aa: CASTPPRSYEQYF
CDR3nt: TGTGCCAGCACCCCCCCGCGTTCCTACGAGCAGTACTTC

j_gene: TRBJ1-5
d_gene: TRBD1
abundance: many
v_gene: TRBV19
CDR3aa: CASSTGTGFNQPQHF
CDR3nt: TGTGCCAGTAGTACCGGGACAGGGTTCAATCAGCCCCAGCATTTT

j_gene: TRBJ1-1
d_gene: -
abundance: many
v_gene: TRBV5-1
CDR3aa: CASRDSRMNTEAFF
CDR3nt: TGCGCCAGCAGGGACAGCCGGATGAACACTGAAGCTTTCTTT

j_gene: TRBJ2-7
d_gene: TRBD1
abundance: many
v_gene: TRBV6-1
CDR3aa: CAIGQGNYEQYF
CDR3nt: TGTGCCATTGGACAGGGCAACTACGAGCAGTACTTC

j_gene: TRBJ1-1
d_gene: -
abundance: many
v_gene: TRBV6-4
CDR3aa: CASSETGNTEAFF
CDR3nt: TGTGCCAGCAGTGAGACAGGGAACACTGAAGCTTTCTTT

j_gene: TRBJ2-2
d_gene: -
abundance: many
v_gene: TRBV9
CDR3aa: CASSVASGATGELFF
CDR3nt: TGTGCCAGCAGCGTAGCTTCGGGGGCCACCGGGGAGCTGTTTTTT

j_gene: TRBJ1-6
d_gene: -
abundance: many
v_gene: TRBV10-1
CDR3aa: CASSESAYNSPLHF
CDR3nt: TGCGCCAGCAGTGAGTCGGCCTACAATTCACCCCTCCACTTT

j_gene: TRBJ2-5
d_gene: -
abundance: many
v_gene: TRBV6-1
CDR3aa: CASRMGETQYF
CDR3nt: TGTGCCAGCAGAATGGGGGAGACCCAGTACTTC

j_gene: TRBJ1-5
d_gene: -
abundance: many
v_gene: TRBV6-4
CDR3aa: CASSPRGDFVNQPQHF
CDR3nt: TGTGCCAGCAGTCCGCGGGGAGATTTTGTCAATCAGCCCCAGCATTTT

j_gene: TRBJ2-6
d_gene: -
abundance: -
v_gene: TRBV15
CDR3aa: CATRDSGANVLTF
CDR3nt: TGTGCCACCAGGGACTCTGGGGCCAACGTCCTGACTTTC

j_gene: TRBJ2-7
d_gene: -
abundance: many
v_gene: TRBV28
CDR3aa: CASSLTTGRVSYEQYF
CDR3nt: TGTGCCAGCAGTTTAACGACGGGACGCGTCTCCTACGAGCAGTACTTC

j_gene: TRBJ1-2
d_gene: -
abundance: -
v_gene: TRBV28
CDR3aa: CASSSAGTQAVGDYTF
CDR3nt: TGTGCCAGCAGTTCCGCCGGGACCCAGGCGGTCGGGGACTACACCTTC

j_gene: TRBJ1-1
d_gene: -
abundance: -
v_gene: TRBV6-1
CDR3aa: CASSPLTGGAGTEAFF
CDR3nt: TGTGCCAGCAGTCCGTTGACAGGAGGAGCGGGCACTGAAGCTTTCTTT

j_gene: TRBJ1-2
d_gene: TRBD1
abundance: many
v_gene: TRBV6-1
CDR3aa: CASSPQDRGLLYGYTF
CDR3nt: TGTGCCAGCAGCCCTCAGGACAGGGGGCTTCTGTATGGCTACACCTTC

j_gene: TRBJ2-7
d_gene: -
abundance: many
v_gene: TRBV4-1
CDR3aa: CASSQEFDSPPREQYF
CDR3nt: TGCGCCAGCAGCCAAGAATTTGACAGCCCGCCGAGAGAGCAGTACTTC

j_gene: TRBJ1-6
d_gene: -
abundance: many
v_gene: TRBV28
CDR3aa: CASSFTSSPLHF
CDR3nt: TGTGCCAGCAGTTTTACAAGCTCACCCCTCCACTTT

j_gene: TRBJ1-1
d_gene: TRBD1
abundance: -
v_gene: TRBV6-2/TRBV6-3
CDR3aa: CASSYSNEGAQLVAFF
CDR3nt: TGTGCCAGCAGTTACTCGAATGAGGGGGCGCAGCTTGTGGCTTTCTTT

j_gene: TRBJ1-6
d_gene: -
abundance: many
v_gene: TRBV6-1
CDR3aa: CASRPWQDNSPLHF
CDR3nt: TGTGCCAGCCGCCCTTGGCAGGATAATTCACCCCTCCACTTT

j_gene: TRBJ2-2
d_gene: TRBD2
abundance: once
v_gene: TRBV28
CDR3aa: CASSSPFDSGRGGTGELFF
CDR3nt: TGTGCCAGCAGTTCCCCTTTCGATAGCGGGAGGGGGGGCACCGGGGAGCTGTTTTTT

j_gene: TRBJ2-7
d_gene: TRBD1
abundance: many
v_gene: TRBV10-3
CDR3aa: CAISAGQGSYEQYF
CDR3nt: TGTGCCATCAGTGCGGGACAGGGGTCCTACGAGCAGTACTTC

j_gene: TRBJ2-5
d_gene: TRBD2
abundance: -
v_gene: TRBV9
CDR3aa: CASSVGAGVLETQYF
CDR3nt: TGTGCCAGCAGCGTGGGAGCGGGAGTGCTGGAGACCCAGTACTTC

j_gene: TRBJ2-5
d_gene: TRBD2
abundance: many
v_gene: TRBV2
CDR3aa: CASSSIRTSGRGGETQYF
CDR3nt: TGTGCCAGCAGTTCAATACGGACTAGCGGGAGGGGTGGAGAGACCCAGTACTTC

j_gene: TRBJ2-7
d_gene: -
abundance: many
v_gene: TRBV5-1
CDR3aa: CASSLGGAEFEQYF
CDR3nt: TGCGCCAGCAGCTTGGGAGGGGCGGAATTCGAGCAGTACTTC

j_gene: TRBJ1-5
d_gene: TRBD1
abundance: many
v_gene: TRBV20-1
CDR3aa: CSAARTGLYSNQPQHF
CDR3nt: TGCAGTGCCGCCCGGACAGGCTTGTATAGCAATCAGCCCCAGCATTTT

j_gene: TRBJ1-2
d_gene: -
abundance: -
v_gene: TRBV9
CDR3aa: CASSPTFDYGYTF
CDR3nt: TGTGCCAGCAGCCCAACTTTCGACTATGGCTACACCTTC

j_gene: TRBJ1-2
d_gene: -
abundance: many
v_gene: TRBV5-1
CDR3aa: CASRLQETNYGYTF
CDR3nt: TGCGCCAGCAGACTTCAAGAGACTAACTATGGCTACACCTTC

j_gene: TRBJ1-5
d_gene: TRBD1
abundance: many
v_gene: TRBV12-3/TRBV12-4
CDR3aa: CASSSQGQFSNQPQHF
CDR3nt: TGTGCCAGCAGTTCGCAGGGACAGTTCAGCAATCAGCCCCAGCATTTT

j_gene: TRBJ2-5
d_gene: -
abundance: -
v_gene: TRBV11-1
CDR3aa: CASSHERTQYF
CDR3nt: TGTGCCAGCAGCCACGAGCGGACCCAGTACTTC

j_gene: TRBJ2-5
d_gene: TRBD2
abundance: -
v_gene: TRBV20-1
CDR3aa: CSARGTSGQETQYF
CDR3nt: TGCAGTGCTAGAGGGACTAGCGGGCAAGAGACCCAGTACTTC